Listed here are 6 T cell receptor beta chains from one sample, sequenced in a study of blood T cell repertoires in COVID-19. Clones were read by immunoSEQ multiplex PCR, and TCRdb kept only the in-frame ones, dropping some. This sample has 150,000 to 200,000 clones; approximately 84% occur once, and the top ten carry 1% to 1.5%. The sample consisted of PBMCs or T cells enriched from blood (not recorded which). These receptors all come from a human donor with acute COVID-19. The donor label of this sample is uncertain.

The chain combines TRBV7-9 with TRBJ2-1, with 9 bases identical to TRBD2. The CDR3 has 18 residues. The germline V gene encodes CDR1 SEHNR and CDR2 FQNEAQ (reference sequence). V was clipped by 10 bases and J by 3 bases; unmatched bases: 19. Here the CDR3 reads CAMELKRGAREGYNEQFF. CDR3 in DNA: TGTGCCATGGAATTAAAGCGGGGGGCCCGGGAAGGCTACAATGAGCAGTTCTTC.

This sequence joins TRBV19 and TRBJ1-6, with a possible D match to TRBD1 (5 bases). The length of the CDR3 is 14 residues. Germline CDR1 and CDR2: LNHDA and SQIVND (reference sequence). The V gene lost 6 bases and the J gene lost 8 bases, with 14 bases spanning the gap. CDR3 sequence (DNA): TGTGCCAGTAGGCCAGGGCCTTGGGATTCACCCCTCCACTTT. It translates to CASRPGPWDSPLHF.

This chain joins TRBV11-2 and TRBJ2-7; the match to TRBD2 covers 8 bases. The CDR3 consists of 14 residues. V dropped 5 bases and J dropped 2; count of bases not matched to a gene: 5. Germline CDR1 reads SGHAT; CDR2 reads FQNNGV. CDR3 loop: CASSHERGPYEQYF. CDR3 in DNA: TGTGCCAGCAGCCACGAGCGGGGGCCCTACGAGCAGTACTTC.

The rearrangement links TRBV12-5 to TRBJ2-2; no definite D call. In germline, CDR1 is LGHNT, CDR2 FRNRAP. Trimming took 0 bases from V and 5 from J, leaving 13 bases between them. CDR3 length: 16 residues. The CDR3 DNA reads TGTGCTAGTGGTTTGGTAACCGGTGCGGTAACCGGGGAGCTGTTTTTT. The encoded protein is CASGLVTGAVTGELFF.

The genes are TRBV7-2 and TRBJ2-7; 10 bases match TRBD1. V shed 2 bases, J shed 6 bases, and the junction held 4 bases outside the gene matches. Germline-derived CDR1 and CDR2 are SGHTA and FQGNSA. The CDR3 has 14 residues. The DNA of the CDR3 is TGTGCCAGCAGCTTAAGACAGGGGGCAGGCGAGCAGTACTTC. Its translation: CASSLRQGAGEQYF.

The chain has TRBV19 and TRBJ1-6; D may be TRBD1 (6 bases). The CDR3 covers 14 residues. Germline CDR1 is LNHDA and CDR2 is SQIVND (reference sequence). Trimming shortened V by 6 bases and J by 14 bases, and 20 bases separated the two germline ends. This CDR3 is CASSRGVVEGALHF. The DNA for the CDR3 is TGTGCCAGTAGCCGGGGGGTCGTCGAGGGGGCCCTCCACTTT. Complete variable domain (other parts from reference TRBV19 and TRBJ1-6): DGGITQSPKYLFRKEGQNVTLSCEQNLNHDAMYWYRQDPGQGLRLIYYSQIVNDFQKGDIAEGYSVSREKKESFPLTVTSAQKNPTAFYLCASSRGVVEGALHFGNGTRLTVT.